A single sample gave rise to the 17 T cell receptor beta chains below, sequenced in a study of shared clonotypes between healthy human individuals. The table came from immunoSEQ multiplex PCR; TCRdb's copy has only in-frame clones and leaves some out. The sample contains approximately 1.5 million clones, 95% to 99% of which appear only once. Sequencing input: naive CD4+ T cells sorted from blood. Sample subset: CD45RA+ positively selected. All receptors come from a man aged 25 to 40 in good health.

CDR3 amino acids: CASSEGPMGGRGEQFF. The DNA for the CDR3 is TGTGCCAGCAGTGAAGGTCCAATGGGGGGAAGGGGTGAGCAGTTCTTC. The chain recombines TRBV6-1 with TRBJ2-1; the D gene is possibly TRBD2 (6 bases). The CDR3 length is 16 residues. V lost 1 base, J lost 9 bases, and 19 bases lay in between. Looked up from germline, CDR1 is MNHNS and CDR2 is SASEGT.

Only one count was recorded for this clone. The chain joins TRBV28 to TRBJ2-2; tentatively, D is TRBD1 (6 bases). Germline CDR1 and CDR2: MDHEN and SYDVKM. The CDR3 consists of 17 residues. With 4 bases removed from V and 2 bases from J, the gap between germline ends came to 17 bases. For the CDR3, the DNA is TGTGCCAGCAGTTCCCACGACAGGCCCCTAAACACCGGGGAGCTGTTTTTT. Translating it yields CASSSHDRPLNTGELFF. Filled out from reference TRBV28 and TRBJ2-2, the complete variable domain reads DVKVTQSSRYLVKRTGEKVFLECVQDMDHENMFWYRQDPGLGLRLIYFSYDVKMKEKGDIPEGYSVSREKKERFSLILESASTNQTSMYLCASSSHDRPLNTGELFFGEGSRLTVL.

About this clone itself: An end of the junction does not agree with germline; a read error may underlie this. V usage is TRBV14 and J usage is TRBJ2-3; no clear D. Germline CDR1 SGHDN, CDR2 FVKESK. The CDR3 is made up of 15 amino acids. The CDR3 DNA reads TGTGCCAGCAGGAATTCTGCGGCTCGCACACATACGCAGTATTTT. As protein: CASRNSAARTHTQYF.

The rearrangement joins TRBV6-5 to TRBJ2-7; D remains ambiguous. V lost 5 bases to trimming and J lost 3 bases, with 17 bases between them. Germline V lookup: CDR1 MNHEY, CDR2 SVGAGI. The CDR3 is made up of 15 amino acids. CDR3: CASSRSGTRVYEQYF. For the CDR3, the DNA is TGTGCCAGCAGTCGATCAGGAACCCGCGTCTACGAGCAGTACTTC.

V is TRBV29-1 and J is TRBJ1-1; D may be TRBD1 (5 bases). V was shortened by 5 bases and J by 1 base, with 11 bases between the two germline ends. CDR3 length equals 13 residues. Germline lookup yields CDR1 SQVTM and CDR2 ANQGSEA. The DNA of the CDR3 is TGCAGCGTTTTCGACAGCCGGAACACTGAAGCTTTCTTT. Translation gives CSVFDSRNTEAFF.

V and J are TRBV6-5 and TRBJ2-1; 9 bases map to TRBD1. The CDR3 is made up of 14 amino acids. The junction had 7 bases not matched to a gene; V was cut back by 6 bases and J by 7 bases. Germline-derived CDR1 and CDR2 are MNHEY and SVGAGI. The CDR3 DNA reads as TGTGCCAGCAGGAGGGACAGGGTGGGGAATGAGCAGTTCTTC. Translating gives CASRRDRVGNEQFF.

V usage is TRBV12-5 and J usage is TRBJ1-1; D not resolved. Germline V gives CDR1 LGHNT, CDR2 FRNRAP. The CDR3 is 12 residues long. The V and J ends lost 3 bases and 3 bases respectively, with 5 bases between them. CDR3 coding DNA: TGTGCTAGTGGTTTTGGGGACACTGAAGCTTTCTTT. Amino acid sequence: CASGFGDTEAFF.

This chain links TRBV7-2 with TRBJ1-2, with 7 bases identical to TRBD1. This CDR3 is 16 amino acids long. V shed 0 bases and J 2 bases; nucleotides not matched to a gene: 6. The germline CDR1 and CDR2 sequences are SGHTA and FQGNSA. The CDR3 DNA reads TGTGCCAGCAGCTTAGCGCCACCGACAGGGAACTATGGCTACACCTTC. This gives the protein CASSLAPPTGNYGYTF.

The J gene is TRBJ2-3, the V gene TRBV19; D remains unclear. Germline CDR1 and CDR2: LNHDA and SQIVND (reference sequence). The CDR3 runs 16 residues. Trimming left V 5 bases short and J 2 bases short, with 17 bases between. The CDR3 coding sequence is TGTGCCAGTAGTTCCCATTTGACCGGGTACACAGATACGCAGTATTTT. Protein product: CASSSHLTGYTDTQYF.

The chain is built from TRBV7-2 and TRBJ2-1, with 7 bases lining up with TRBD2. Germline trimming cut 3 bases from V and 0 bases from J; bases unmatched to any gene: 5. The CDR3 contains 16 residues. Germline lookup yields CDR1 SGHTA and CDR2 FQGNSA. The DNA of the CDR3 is TGTGCCAGCAGCTTCCCCGGCGGGAGCTCCTACAATGAGCAGTTCTTC. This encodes CASSFPGGSSYNEQFF.

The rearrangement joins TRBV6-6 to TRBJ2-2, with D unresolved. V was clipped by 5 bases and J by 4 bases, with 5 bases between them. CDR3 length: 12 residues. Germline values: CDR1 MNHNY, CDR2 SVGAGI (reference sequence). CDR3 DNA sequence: TGTGCCAGCAGTCCCGGCACCGGGGAGCTGTTTTTT. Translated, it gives CASSPGTGELFF.

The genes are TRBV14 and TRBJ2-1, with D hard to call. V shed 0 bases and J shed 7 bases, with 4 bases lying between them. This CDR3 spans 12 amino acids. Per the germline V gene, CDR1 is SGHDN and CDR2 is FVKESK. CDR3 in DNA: TGTGCCAGCAGCCAAGATACAAATGAGCAGTTCTTC. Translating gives CASSQDTNEQFF. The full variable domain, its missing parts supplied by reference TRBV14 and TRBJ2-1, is EAGVTQFPSHSVIEKGQTVTLRCDPISGHDNLYWYRRVMGKEIKFLLHFVKESKQDESGMPNNRFLAERTGGTYSTLKVQPAELEDSGVYFCASSQDTNEQFFGPGTRLTVL.

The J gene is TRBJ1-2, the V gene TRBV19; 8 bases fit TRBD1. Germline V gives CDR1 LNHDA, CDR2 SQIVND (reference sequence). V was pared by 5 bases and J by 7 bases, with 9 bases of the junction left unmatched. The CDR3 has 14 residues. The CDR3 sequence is CASSGQDRVFGYTF. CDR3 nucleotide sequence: TGTGCCAGTAGTGGCCAGGACAGGGTGTTTGGCTACACCTTC.

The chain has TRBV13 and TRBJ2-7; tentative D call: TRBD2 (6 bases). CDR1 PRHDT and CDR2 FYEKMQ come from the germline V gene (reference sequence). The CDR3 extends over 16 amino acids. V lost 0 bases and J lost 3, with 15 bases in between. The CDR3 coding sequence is TGTGCCAGCAGCTTAGGGAGGGACCGGGAGAGCTACGAGCAGTACTTC. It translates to CASSLGRDRESYEQYF.

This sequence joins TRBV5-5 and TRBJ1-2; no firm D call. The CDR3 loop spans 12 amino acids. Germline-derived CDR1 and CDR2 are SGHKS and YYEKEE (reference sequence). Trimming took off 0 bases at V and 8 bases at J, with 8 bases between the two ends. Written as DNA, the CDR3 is TGTGCCAGCAGCTTGGGACATAGAGGCTACACCTTC. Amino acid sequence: CASSLGHRGYTF.

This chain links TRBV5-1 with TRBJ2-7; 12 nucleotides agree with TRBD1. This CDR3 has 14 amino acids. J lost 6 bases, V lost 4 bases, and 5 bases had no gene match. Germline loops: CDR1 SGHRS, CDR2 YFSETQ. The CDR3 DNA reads TGCGCCAGCAGCAAGGGACAGGGGGCTGGCGAGCAGTACTTC. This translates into CASSKGQGAGEQYF.

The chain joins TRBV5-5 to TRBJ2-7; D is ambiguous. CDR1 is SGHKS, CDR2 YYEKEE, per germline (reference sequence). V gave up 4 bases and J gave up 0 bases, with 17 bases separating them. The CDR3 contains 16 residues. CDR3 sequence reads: CASSTTVSPGSYEQYF. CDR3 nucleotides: TGTGCCAGCAGCACGACTGTTTCTCCGGGCTCCTACGAGCAGTACTTC. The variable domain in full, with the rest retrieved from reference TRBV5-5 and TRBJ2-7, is DAGVTQSPTHLIKTRGQQVTLRCSPISGHKSVSWYQQVLGQGPQFIFQYYEKEERGRGNFPDRFSARQFPNYSSELNVNALLLGDSALYLCASSTTVSPGSYEQYFGPGTRLTVT.